This TCR beta chain was recorded in a study of regulatory T cells in long-lasting Graves disease. Whole-study results and caveats: There were preferences for TRBV28, TRBJ1-2 and TRBJ2-5 in persistent disease. For persistent Graves' patients, TCR diversity was lower than for newly diagnosed ones.

Trimming at V came to 6 bases and at J to 5 bases, leaving 8 bases not matched to a gene. Per germline, CDR1 SQVTM and CDR2 ANQGSEA. The CDR3 totals 14 residues. Through Arm-PCR of CDR3 regions and iRepertoire HTBI primers, TCR beta libraries were built. In the authors' workflow: Across the samples, identification revealed 50 to 80 TRBV and about 15 TRBJ segments. TCRdb re-analysed the multiplex PCR reads in MiXCR, keeping a single row per CDR3 protein. None of the V and J calls come from the authors' own analysis; TCRdb made them. Here the sample spans roughly 420,000 distinct CDR3 sequences, 14% being singletons. Indicated time point: newly diagnosed GD, antithyroid drugs for less than 3 months. The TCR library was prepared using RNA isolated from PBMCs. On this clonotype itself: Its antigen is not known.

This sample was also put to use in a study of T cells in Graves' hyperthyroidism and ophthalmopathy. This second study notes: The primer set for the first-round RT-PCR of the TCR CDR3 was HTBI.

The V gene is TRBV29-1, the J gene TRBJ1-1, with TRBD1 matching over 11 bases. This specimen was peripheral blood mononuclear cells (PBMCs), taken at new diagnosis, from a patient treated with antithyroid drugs. The clonotype was recovered from a woman aged 50 to 60 with Graves disease. CDR3 region: CSVRNRDRGTEAFF. The CDR3 region has the DNA TGCAGCGTGCGGAACCGGGACAGGGGGACTGAAGCTTTCTTT.